A selection of T cell receptor beta chains follows, all from one sample in a study of cytomegalovirus exposure and HLA in healthy donors. Data came from immunoSEQ multiplex PCR; TCRdb stores just in-frame clones and leaves some out. The table has 110,000 to 150,000 clones, approximately 80% seen once. The source material was PBMCs. Receptors were obtained from a boy aged 2 to 9 in good health and CMV-seronegative. CDR3s include the opening cysteine and the closing phenylalanine or tryptophan. A D gene is named only where the DNA matches it firmly. Not all rows give a size; the values are once, few, many and, for expanded clones, a class.

>-|TRBJ1-6|-|TRBV19
CASSILGSPLHF
TGTGCCAGTAGTATTCTCGGTTCACCCCTCCACTTT
>-|TRBJ2-1|-|TRBV14
CASSQDREEQFF
TGTGCCAGCAGCCAAGACCGCGAGGAGCAGTTCTTC
>-|TRBJ1-2|-|TRBV5-6
CASSRDQGNNYGYTF
TGTGCCAGCAGCCGAGACCAGGGGAATAACTATGGCTACACCTTC
>TRBD1|TRBJ2-7|-|TRBV2
CASTGQGLYEQYF
TGTGCCAGCACGGGACAGGGGCTATACGAGCAGTACTTC
>-|TRBJ1-4|-|TRBV28
CASSSGFAEKLFF
TGTGCCAGCAGTTCGGGGTTCGCGGAAAAACTGTTTTTT
>-|TRBJ1-4|-|TRBV19
CASSTVNEKLFF
TGTGCCAGTAGTACCGTAAATGAAAAACTGTTTTTT
>TRBD1|TRBJ2-7|-|TRBV9
CASSGGDRGYEQYF
TGTGCCAGCAGCGGCGGGGACAGGGGATACGAGCAGTACTTC
>-|TRBJ2-7|once|TRBV12-5
CASGAASNTGGIYEQYF
TGTGCTAGTGGTGCCGCAAGTAATACGGGGGGCATCTACGAGCAGTACTTC
>-|TRBJ2-7|-|TRBV7-2
CASSLNAGLYEQYF
TGTGCCAGCAGCTTAAACGCGGGTCTCTACGAGCAGTACTTC
>-|TRBJ2-1|-|TRBV7-9
CASSLSVRNEQFF
TGTGCCAGCAGCTTATCTGTCCGCAATGAGCAGTTCTTC
>-|TRBJ2-5|-|TRBV6-4
CASSDAPRKETQYF
TGTGCCAGCAGTGACGCCCCCAGAAAAGAGACCCAGTACTTC
>TRBD2|TRBJ2-7|-|TRBV5-1
CASSLGGAGGAYEQYF
TGCGCCAGCAGCTTGGGCGGGGCGGGGGGTGCCTACGAGCAGTACTTC
>-|TRBJ2-7|-|TRBV15
CATSRDLGYEQYF
TGTGCCACCAGCAGAGATTTGGGCTACGAGCAGTACTTC
>-|TRBJ1-3|-|TRBV20-1
CSAVRGNTIYF
TGCAGTGCAGTCCGGGGAAACACCATATATTTT
>TRBD1|TRBJ2-7|-|TRBV4-3
CASSQDRWGQTAYEQYF
TGCGCCAGCAGCCAAGATCGGTGGGGACAGACAGCATACGAGCAGTACTTC
>TRBD1|TRBJ2-7|few|TRBV6-5
CASSRDRDYEQYF
TGTGCCAGCAGCCGGGACAGGGACTACGAGCAGTACTTC
>-|TRBJ2-7|-|TRBV18
CASSRGLPSYEQYF
TGTGCCAGCTCGCGAGGGCTACCTTCCTACGAGCAGTACTTC
>-|TRBJ1-4|-|TRBV10-3
CAIAQGREKLFF
TGTGCCATCGCCCAGGGTCGAGAAAAACTGTTTTTT
>TRBD2|TRBJ2-2|-|TRBV6-5
CASSYGLAGTGELFF
TGTGCCAGCAGTTACGGACTAGCGGGCACCGGGGAGCTGTTTTTT
>-|TRBJ1-2|once|TRBV19
CASSAQSGTLGYTF
TGTGCCAGTAGTGCTCAGTCCGGGACACTGGGCTACACCTTC
>-|TRBJ1-6|once|TRBV5-3
CARSPGGEVGGHF
TGTGCCAGAAGCCCAGGCGGGGAGGTGGGAGGCCACTTT
>-|TRBJ1-2|-|TRBV28
CASSLSIPGYTF
TGTGCCAGCAGTTTGTCCATTCCCGGCTACACCTTC
>-|TRBJ2-7|-|TRBV5-1
CASSGTRTGLDEQYF
TGTGCCAGCAGCGGGACCCGGACAGGGCTGGACGAGCAGTACTTC
>-|TRBJ2-7|-|TRBV20-1
CSARFRYEQYF
TGCAGTGCTAGATTTCGCTACGAGCAGTACTTC
>-|TRBJ2-7|-|TRBV18
CASSPNGLLSYEQYF
TGTGCCAGCTCACCAAATGGACTCCTCTCCTACGAGCAGTACTTC
>TRBD1|TRBJ2-5|once|TRBV11-2
CASSLDLGFRDRETQYF
TGTGCCAGCAGCTTAGATCTGGGATTCAGGGACAGGGAGACCCAGTACTTC
>TRBD1|TRBJ1-6|-|TRBV4-2
CASSQKDREISPLHF
TGTGCCAGCAGCCAGAAGGACAGGGAAATTTCACCCCTCCACTTT
>TRBD2|TRBJ2-2|few|TRBV4-1
CASSLRLADHTGELFF
TGCGCCAGCAGCCTAAGACTAGCGGACCACACCGGGGAGCTGTTTTTT
>-|TRBJ1-2|-|TRBV7-3
CASSLRPGYGYTF
TGTGCCAGCAGCTTACGCCCAGGTTATGGCTACACCTTC
>TRBD1|TRBJ1-4|once|TRBV19
CASTRTGDNEKLFF
TGTGCCAGTACCCGGACAGGGGATAATGAAAAACTGTTTTTT
>-|TRBJ2-3|-|TRBV7-6
CASSLSAQLPDTQYF
TGTGCCAGCAGCTTATCCGCGCAACTCCCAGATACGCAGTATTTT
>-|TRBJ1-2|-|TRBV6-5
CASRRLNYGYTF
TGTGCCAGCAGGCGCCTTAACTATGGCTACACCTTC
>-|TRBJ1-1|few|TRBV7-9
CASSLVVLRGITEAFF
TGTGCCAGCAGCTTAGTGGTTTTAAGGGGGATCACTGAAGCTTTCTTT
>TRBD2|TRBJ2-7|once|TRBV7-8
CASSIAGRGGVYEQYF
TGTGCCAGCAGTATAGCCGGGCGGGGGGGCGTCTACGAGCAGTACTTC
>-|TRBJ2-5|-|TRBV2
CASSPIGVGETQYF
TGTGCCAGCAGTCCGATAGGGGTTGGAGAGACCCAGTACTTC
>-|TRBJ2-1|-|TRBV9
CASSDSGGPATGEQFF
TGTGCCAGCAGCGATTCGGGTGGTCCCGCCACGGGTGAGCAGTTCTTC
>TRBD2|TRBJ2-3|-|TRBV7-9
CASSLDAWRGAPDTQYF
TGTGCCAGCAGCTTAGACGCCTGGCGGGGGGCCCCTGATACGCAGTATTTT
>-|TRBJ1-1|-|TRBV6-1
CASSRGGYLNTEAFF
TGTGCCAGCAGTCGGGGAGGGTACTTGAACACTGAAGCTTTCTTT
>TRBD1|TRBJ1-1|-|TRBV7-8
CASSLVTGNEAFF
TGTGCCAGCAGCCTAGTGACAGGGAATGAAGCTTTCTTT
>TRBD1|TRBJ2-1|-|TRBV19
CASNKGTGSYNEQFF
TGTGCCAGTAACAAGGGGACAGGGTCCTACAATGAGCAGTTCTTC
>TRBD1|TRBJ2-1|-|TRBV4-1
CASKGGRENSEQFF
TGCGCCAGCAAAGGGGGCAGGGAGAACAGTGAGCAGTTCTTC
>TRBD1|TRBJ2-3|once|TRBV27
CASSLFRQGDTQYF
TGTGCCAGCAGTTTATTCCGACAGGGGGATACGCAGTATTTT
>TRBD1|TRBJ2-5|-|TRBV5-4
CASSADRVRETQYF
TGTGCCAGCAGCGCGGACAGGGTGCGAGAGACCCAGTACTTC
>-|TRBJ2-7|-|TRBV5-4
CASKEGVGKRGEQYF
TGTGCCAGCAAGGAGGGTGTGGGAAAACGAGGCGAGCAGTACTTC
>TRBD2|TRBJ2-3|-|TRBV4-2
CASSQPTSGRPSDTQYF
TGTGCCAGCAGCCAGCCGACTAGCGGGAGACCGTCAGATACGCAGTATTTT
>TRBD1|TRBJ1-6|few|TRBV6-4
CASSEGTGVSPLHF
TGTGCCAGCAGTGAAGGGACAGGGGTTTCACCCCTCCACTTT
>TRBD1|TRBJ2-5|-|TRBV7-6
CASSLLDRGRETQYF
TGTGCCAGCAGCTTATTAGACAGGGGGCGCGAGACCCAGTACTTC
>-|TRBJ2-4|once|TRBV5-1
CASTLAGGGIQYF
TGCGCCAGCACCCTGGCAGGGGGAGGCATTCAGTACTTC
>TRBD2|TRBJ2-1|-|TRBV7-2
CASSSSGGLGNEQFF
TGTGCCAGCAGCTCTAGCGGGGGGCTCGGGAATGAGCAGTTCTTC
>-|TRBJ1-2|-|TRBV7-6
CASSSPGHYGYTF
TGTGCCAGCAGCTCCCCTGGGCACTATGGCTACACCTTC
>TRBD1|TRBJ1-5|-|TRBV19
CASSSQGAGQPQHF
TGTGCCAGCAGTTCCCAGGGGGCAGGGCAGCCCCAGCATTTT
>TRBD1|TRBJ2-7|-|TRBV2
CASKAWGTGASYEQYF
TGTGCCAGCAAGGCCTGGGGGACAGGGGCCTCCTACGAGCAGTACTTC
>-|TRBJ2-7|-|TRBV13
CASSRTLEQYF
TGTGCCAGCAGCCGAACCCTAGAGCAGTACTTC
>-|TRBJ1-1|-|TRBV9
CASSVGERVNTEAFF
TGTGCCAGCAGCGTCGGGGAAAGGGTGAACACTGAAGCTTTCTTT
>-|TRBJ2-3|-|TRBV5-1
CASSLIGGNNFPQYF
TGCGCCAGCAGCTTGATTGGGGGCAATAATTTCCCGCAGTATTTT
>TRBD1|TRBJ1-5|-|TRBV6-5
CASQRDRGDQPQHF
TGTGCCAGCCAACGGGACAGGGGGGATCAGCCCCAGCATTTT
>TRBD2|TRBJ2-5|-|TRBV9
CASSVRTSGRAGEETQYF
TGTGCCAGCAGCGTCCGGACTAGCGGGAGGGCCGGGGAAGAGACCCAGTACTTC
>TRBD2|TRBJ2-2|-|TRBV25-1
CASSRLAGMNTGELFF
TGTGCCAGCAGTCGACTAGCGGGGATGAACACCGGGGAGCTGTTTTTT